A selection of T cell receptor beta chains follows, all from one sample in a study of tumor and adjacent non-tumor tissue in lung cancer. Each CDR3 protein gets one entry after TCRdb re-called the multiplex PCR reads with MiXCR. The table lists 65,000 to 80,000 distinct CDR3 sequences, more than 70% of them singletons. The sequencing input was lung tumor tissue. Every receptor here comes from a man aged 55 to 69 with non-small cell lung cancer. Both conserved end residues are part of each CDR3. The D gene is left open where the match is weak. The size of a clone is reported for some rows only, either as once, few or many, or as a class for expanded clones.

size,D,J,length,V,CDR3,DNA
-,-,TRBJ1-2,12,TRBV20-1,CSAGEGGRGYTF,TGCAGTGCTGGAGAGGGGGGGCGCGGCTATACCTTC
-,-,TRBJ2-1,14,TRBV20-1,CSSEMDVFATEQFF,TGCAGTTCTGAGATGGATGTTTTCGCCACAGAGCAGTTCTTC
-,-,TRBJ2-7,11,TRBV6-1,CASSRKGEQYF,TGTGCCAGCAGTAGGAAAGGAGAGCAGTACTTC
-,TRBD1,TRBJ1-5,15,TRBV6-1,CANRQTWDSNQPQHF,TGTGCCAATCGCCAGACCTGGGACAGCAATCAGCCACAGCATTTT
-,TRBD1,TRBJ1-1,15,TRBV5-4,CASSKQGLINTEAFF,TGTGCCAGCAGCAAACAGGGGCTTATTAACACTGAAGCCTTCTTT
-,-,TRBJ2-1,12,TRBV21-1,CARSKNFNEQFF,TGTGCCAGGAGCAAAAATTTCAATGAGCAGTTCTTC
-,-,TRBJ1-4,12,TRBV11-2,CASRLEDRKLFF,TGTGCCAGCAGGTTAGAGGATCGAAAACTGTTTTTT
-,-,TRBJ1-5,15,TRBV24-1,CATSGSGLNDQPQHF,TGTGCCACCAGTGGTAGTGGACTTAACGATCAGCCCCAGCATTTT
-,-,TRBJ2-5,15,TRBV6-2/TRBV6-3,CASRKVGTTQGTRYF,TGTGCCAGCAGGAAAGTTGGGACAACACAAGGGACCCGGTACTTT
few,-,TRBJ1-5,14,TRBV29-1,CSAVGTSGTDTQHF,TGCAGCGCCGTCGGGACTAGCGGCACAGATACGCAGCATTTT
-,TRBD2,TRBJ2-3,16,TRBV6-7,CASSYTSGGAADTQYF,TGTGCCAGCAGTTATACGAGCGGGGGGGCGGCAGATACGCAGTATTTC
-,-,TRBJ2-7,14,TRBV5-1,CANSLIGGPYEQYF,TGCGCCAACAGCTTGATTGGGGGTCCCTACGAGCAGTACTTC
-,TRBD1,TRBJ1-5,17,TRBV10-2,CAISNPQGDYSNQPQHF,TGTGCCATCAGTAACCCCCAGGGGGATTATAGCAATCAGCCCCAGCATTTT
-,-,TRBJ2-3,13,TRBV19,CASSMGSLDTQYF,TGTGCCAGTAGTATGGGGTCGTTGGATACCCAGTATTTT